The sequence of this T cell receptor beta chain was determined in a study of regulatory T cells in long-lasting Graves disease (dated by TCRdb to 2020 to 2023). In terms of the full investigation: To count as having persistent Graves' disease, a patient had to have received antithyroid drug treatment for over 5 years with TSH receptor autoantibodies remaining persistently positive. Peripheral blood TCR sequencing and RNA sequencing compared persistent Graves' disease patients with newly diagnosed Graves' disease patients. The study took place in China and was registered as a clinical trial. A total of roughly 33 samples underwent TCR sequencing: around 13 from persistent and about 20 from newly diagnosed Graves' disease patients. On average, persistent Graves' disease patients in the clinical cohort had been on antithyroid drugs for about 9.7 years. General findings and caveats noted by the study authors: The authors acknowledged the small sample size as a limitation that may reduce accuracy. Only peripheral blood was studied, because thyroid tissue, the primary lesion, was inaccessible. Patients with persistent disease shared more public clonotypes (under 3,000) than newly diagnosed patients did (around 1,000). Preferential use of TRBV28, TRBJ1-2 and TRBJ2-5 was observed in persistent disease, whereas TRBV20-1 and TRBJ2-1 were favored in newly diagnosed disease. Only the TCR beta chain was sequenced and analyzed. Compared with newly diagnosed patients, persistent Graves' disease patients had lower TCR Shannon entropy and fewer highly expanded clones, which suggests clonal expansion.

The library was built by means of multiplex PCR. The sample was run on an Illumina HiSeq 4000. TCR beta libraries were built with iRepertoire HTBI primers and Arm-PCR amplification of CDR3 regions. Before sequencing, the PCR products went through gel purification. As for the original processing: Gene usage analysis of CDR3 amino acid clonotypes used the 62 TRBV and 14 TRBJ segments found across samples. COPE and FqMerger were used to merge filtered high-quality paired reads into contigs. BLAST was used to align contigs to IMGT TRBV, TRBD and TRBJ reference genes, with CDR3 defined following IMGT. Highly expanded clones were defined as clonotypes with a frequency above 0.1%. Shannon entropy served as the measure of repertoire diversity, while the Gini coefficient captured V-J evenness. Public clonotypes were defined as clonotypes shared by more than one individual. Using fastp trimming at Q25 and MiXCR clonotype assembly, TCRdb reanalyzed the public sequencing data and kept in-frame beta chains. For every CDR3 protein sequence, its rows merge into one entry that carries the most common genes and DNA. TCRdb's processing, not the authors', yielded these V and J calls. In this sample the table shows 500,000 to 800,000 distinct CDR3 sequences, approximately 29% of which occur a single time. Of the sample, 40% to 50% falls within the top ten clones.

The meaning of the sample's time point label: persistent/refractory GD, antithyroid drugs over 5 years with positive TRAb. RNA was extracted from PBMCs in TRIzol for both TCR sequencing and RNA sequencing. Graves' disease was diagnosed according to American Thyroid Association guidelines. Patients were recruited from an endocrinology department in Xi'an, China. Each patient gave roughly 10 milliliters of peripheral blood, collected in an EDTA anticoagulant tube. Ficoll Paque Plus density gradient separation was used to isolate PBMCs, and no further T cell sorting was performed. An Agilent 2100 Bioanalyzer and agarose gel were used to assess RNA quality, and a NanoDrop 2000 was used to measure RNA concentration. The CDR3 numbers 16 residues from cysteine through phenylalanine. Here the CDR3 DNA is all that survives: 48 bases in frame from base 1. The germline V gene sets CDR1 to MNHNS and CDR2 to SASEGT. The V and J ends are trimmed by 6 bases and 4 bases, leaving 18 bases between them.

Notes on this clonotype: Its antigen target is currently unknown. Base qualities are not at hand, and no much larger clone is one base apart.

This receptor was obtained from a female donor with Graves disease. The chain joins TRBV6-1 to TRBJ2-2; the D region may be TRBD1 or TRBD2, each matching 5 bases equally. The sample in question was peripheral blood mononuclear cells (PBMCs), obtained when the disease was refractory, from a patient treated with antithyroid drugs. The CDR3 reads as follows: CASRLGTFAFTGELFF. The base sequence is TGTGCCAGCAGGCTCGGGACGTTTGCTTTCACCGGGGAGCTGTTTTTT.